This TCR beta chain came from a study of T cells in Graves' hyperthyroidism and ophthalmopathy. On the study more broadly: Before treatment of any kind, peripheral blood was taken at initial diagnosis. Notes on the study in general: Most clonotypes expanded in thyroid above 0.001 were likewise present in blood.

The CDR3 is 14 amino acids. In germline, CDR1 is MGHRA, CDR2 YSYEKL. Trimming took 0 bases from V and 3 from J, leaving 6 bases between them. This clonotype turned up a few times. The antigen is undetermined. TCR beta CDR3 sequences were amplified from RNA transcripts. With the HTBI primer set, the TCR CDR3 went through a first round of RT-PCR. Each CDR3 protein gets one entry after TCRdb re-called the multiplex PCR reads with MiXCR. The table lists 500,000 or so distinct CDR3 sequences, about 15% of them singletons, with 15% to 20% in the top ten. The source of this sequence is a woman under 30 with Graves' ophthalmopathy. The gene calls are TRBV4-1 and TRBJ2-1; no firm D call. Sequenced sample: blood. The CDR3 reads CASSQDRDYNEQFF. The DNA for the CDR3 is TGCGCCAGCAGCCAAGATAGGGACTACAATGAGCAGTTCTTC.